The rows below give T cell receptor beta chains drawn from one sample of a study of blood T cell repertoires in COVID-19. Clones were sequenced by immunoSEQ multiplex PCR, and TCRdb holds only the in-frame ones, with some missing. The sample has 110,000 to 150,000 clones, about four fifths seen once; the top ten hold approximately 5%. Sequenced material: PBMCs or T cells enriched from blood (not recorded which). Receptors were obtained from a man aged 35 to 55 with acute COVID-19. Both conserved end residues are part of each CDR3. D genes are given only for firm matches. Some rows mark clone size as missing; the rest say once, few, many or name a class of expanded clone.

j_call | cdr3_length | d_call | v_call | clone_size | cdr3_aa | cdr3_nt
TRBJ2-7 | 15 | TRBD1 | TRBV7-2 | . | CASSLPGQGSLEQYF | TGTGCCAGCAGCTTACCGGGACAGGGGAGCCTCGAGCAGTACTTC
TRBJ2-1 | 15 | . | TRBV28 | . | CATFLAGWGRNEQFF | TGTGCCACCTTCCTCGCGGGATGGGGGAGGAATGAGCAGTTCTTC
TRBJ1-2 | 11 | . | TRBV6-2/TRBV6-3 | . | CASSPSVGWTF | TGTGCCAGCAGTCCCTCTGTCGGTTGGACCTTC
TRBJ2-3 | 16 | TRBD2 | TRBV11-3 | . | CASSLSSGGAEDTQYF | TGTGCCAGCAGCTTGTCTAGCGGGGGGGCCGAAGATACGCAGTATTTT
TRBJ2-7 | 13 | . | TRBV18 | . | CASSPLAGGEQYF | TGTGCCAGCTCACCCCTAGCAGGGGGGGAGCAGTACTTC
TRBJ2-3 | 16 | TRBD2 | TRBV9 | once | CASSTKFSGSPDTQYF | TGTGCCAGCAGCACAAAGTTTAGCGGGAGTCCAGATACGCAGTATTTT
TRBJ2-1 | 16 | . | TRBV21-1 | few | CASTETTVHSYNEQFF | TGTGCCAGCACCGAGACGACAGTACACTCCTACAATGAGCAGTTCTTC
TRBJ2-5 | 18 | TRBD2 | TRBV5-4 | . | CASSIGTSGGARQETQYF | TGTGCCAGCAGCATCGGGACTAGCGGGGGGGCGAGACAAGAGACCCAGTACTTC
TRBJ2-5 | 18 | TRBD2 | TRBV27 | once | CASSTGGLAGAFGETQYF | TGTGCCAGCAGTACGGGCGGACTAGCGGGGGCCTTTGGCGAGACCCAGTACTTC
TRBJ1-1 | 14 | . | TRBV10-3 | . | CAISESRVATEAFF | TGTGCCATCAGTGAGTCCCGGGTTGCCACTGAAGCTTTCTTT
TRBJ2-1 | 14 | TRBD2 | TRBV2 | once | CASSAQLADNEQFF | TGTGCCAGCAGTGCCCAACTAGCGGACAATGAGCAGTTCTTC
TRBJ2-7 | 15 | . | TRBV19 | . | CASSIGGGRAYEQYF | TGTGCCAGTAGTATAGGGGGAGGCAGAGCCTACGAGCAGTACTTC
TRBJ1-6 | 16 | TRBD1 | TRBV7-2 | . | CASSIGTGGAESPLHF | TGTGCCAGCAGCATCGGAACAGGGGGCGCGGAGTCACCCCTCCACTTT
TRBJ2-1 | 19 | TRBD2 | TRBV18 | . | CASSPRASGRPSSYNEQFF | TGTGCCAGCTCACCACGGGCTAGCGGGAGGCCGAGCTCCTACAATGAGCAGTTCTTC
TRBJ2-2 | 16 | TRBD1 | TRBV7-7 | . | CASSRSTGPATGELFF | TGTGCCAGCAGCCGATCGACAGGGCCGGCCACCGGGGAGCTGTTTTTT
TRBJ1-2 | 14 | TRBD1 | TRBV18 | . | CASSPRQGEVGYTF | TGTGCCAGCTCACCTAGACAGGGGGAGGTTGGCTACACCTTC
TRBJ2-7 | 14 | . | TRBV6-1 | . | CASSDAGSSYEQYF | TGTGCCAGCAGTGACGCAGGAAGCTCCTACGAGCAGTACTTC
TRBJ1-6 | 15 | . | TRBV9 | . | CASSPDPTGQVPLHF | TGTGCCAGCAGCCCGGACCCGACAGGACAAGTCCCCCTCCACTTT
TRBJ2-1 | 14 | TRBD1 | TRBV11-2 | once | CASSPLTGYNEQFF | TGTGCCAGCAGCCCATTGACAGGGTACAATGAGCAGTTCTTC
TRBJ1-1 | 14 | TRBD1 | TRBV6-5 | few | CASSQTGTGPEAFF | TGTGCCAGCAGTCAAACCGGGACAGGGCCTGAAGCTTTCTTT
TRBJ1-1 | 16 | TRBD1 | TRBV5-1 | . | CASRNTGAGMNTEAFF | TGCGCCAGCCGGAACACAGGGGCGGGGATGAACACTGAAGCTTTCTTT
TRBJ1-5 | 15 | . | TRBV5-8 | . | CASSLVTGGNQPQHF | TGTGCCAGCAGCTTGGTCACGGGTGGCAATCAGCCCCAGCATTTT
TRBJ1-5 | 14 | . | TRBV18 | . | CASSPFGENQPQHF | TGTGCCAGCTCACCATTTGGGGAGAATCAGCCCCAGCATTTT
TRBJ1-1 | 11 | . | TRBV19 | . | CASRFGRGAFF | TGTGCCAGTAGGTTCGGTCGCGGAGCTTTCTTT
TRBJ2-1 | 16 | TRBD2 | TRBV28 | . | CASSSPRTSGVNEQFF | TGTGCCAGCAGTTCACCGCGGACTAGCGGGGTCAATGAGCAGTTCTTC
TRBJ2-2 | 14 | . | TRBV7-9 | . | CASSLGGDTGELFF | TGTGCCAGCAGCTTAGGGGGGGACACCGGGGAGCTGTTTTTT
TRBJ1-1 | 13 | . | TRBV19 | . | CASSMGQSTEAFF | TGTGCCAGTAGTATGGGGCAGAGCACTGAAGCTTTCTTT
TRBJ1-1 | 13 | . | TRBV7-9 | . | CASSLGDYTEAFF | TGTGCCAGCAGCTTAGGGGACTACACTGAAGCTTTCTTT
TRBJ2-2 | 13 | TRBD1 | TRBV29-1 | few | CSVPGQGPGELFF | TGCAGCGTTCCGGGACAGGGGCCCGGGGAGCTGTTTTTT
TRBJ1-1 | 15 | . | TRBV10-3 | . | CAISLKGLPRTEAFF | TGTGCCATCAGCTTAAAAGGACTCCCGAGGACTGAAGCTTTCTTT
TRBJ1-1 | 13 | . | TRBV4-3 | . | CASSQQMNTEAFF | TGCGCCAGCAGCCAACAGATGAACACTGAAGCTTTCTTT
TRBJ2-7 | 16 | TRBD2 | TRBV11-2 | . | CASSLERTSGSYEQYF | TGTGCCAGCAGCTTAGAGAGGACTAGCGGATCCTACGAGCAGTACTTC
TRBJ2-5 | 15 | . | TRBV19 | . | CASSIRGSYQETQYF | TGTGCCAGTAGTATAAGGGGCTCGTACCAAGAGACCCAGTACTTC
TRBJ2-5 | 17 | . | TRBV6-2/TRBV6-3 | . | CASSYPAEGLAQETQYF | TGTGCCAGCAGTTACCCCGCCGAGGGCCTAGCGCAAGAGACCCAGTACTTC
TRBJ2-3 | 18 | TRBD2 | TRBV9 | . | CASSVGVGLADLGDTQYF | TGTGCCAGCAGCGTAGGTGTGGGACTAGCGGATTTAGGAGATACGCAGTATTTT
TRBJ1-1 | 16 | TRBD1 | TRBV7-9 | few | CASSLGVSTGVAEAFF | TGTGCCAGCAGCTTGGGGGTTTCGACAGGGGTGGCTGAAGCTTTCTTT
TRBJ2-2 | 15 | TRBD1 | TRBV25-1 | . | CASTPGQQNTGELFF | TGTGCCAGCACCCCGGGACAGCAAAACACCGGGGAGCTGTTTTTT
TRBJ2-5 | 15 | TRBD2 | TRBV28 | . | CASSSFLAGMETQYF | TGTGCCAGCAGTTCCTTCCTAGCGGGAATGGAGACCCAGTACTTC
TRBJ2-1 | 16 | TRBD2 | TRBV10-3 | . | CAISTSAGGETYEQFF | TGTGCCATCAGTACCTCAGCGGGAGGGGAGACCTATGAGCAGTTCTTC
TRBJ2-7 | 11 | . | TRBV2 | . | CASRGSYEQYF | TGTGCCAGCAGGGGGAGCTACGAGCAGTACTTC
TRBJ2-3 | 13 | . | TRBV5-1 | . | CASSLDGTDTQYF | TGCGCCAGCAGCTTGGACGGGACAGATACGCAGTATTTT
TRBJ2-7 | 14 | TRBD1 | TRBV10-2 | . | CASSDTGERYEQYF | TGCGCCAGCAGTGATACAGGGGAGAGGTACGAGCAGTACTTC
TRBJ1-1 | 15 | . | TRBV7-2 | . | CASRPNTRFDTEAFF | TGTGCCAGCAGACCAAACACGCGGTTCGACACTGAAGCTTTCTTT
TRBJ2-2 | 15 | TRBD1 | TRBV3-1/TRBV3-2 | . | CASSPRTGSTGELFF | TGTGCCAGCAGCCCGAGGACAGGGTCCACCGGGGAGCTGTTTTTT
TRBJ2-2 | 16 | . | TRBV11-3 | . | CASSSRRGVESGELFF | TGTGCCAGCAGCTCCCGCCGGGGAGTCGAATCTGGGGAGCTGTTTTTT
TRBJ1-5 | 15 | . | TRBV28 | few | CASTLQGMGSQPQHF | TGTGCCAGCACCCTCCAGGGGATGGGTAGTCAGCCCCAGCATTTT
TRBJ2-1 | 16 | TRBD2 | TRBV19 | . | CASSIIGGSSPAEQFF | TGTGCCAGTAGTATAATCGGCGGGAGTTCGCCAGCTGAGCAGTTCTTC
TRBJ1-3 | 16 | . | TRBV7-2 | once | CASSRQVYSSGNTIYF | TGTGCCAGCAGCAGGCAGGTTTATAGCTCTGGAAACACCATATATTTT
TRBJ2-7 | 17 | . | TRBV4-2 | . | CASSQETWQGTYHEQYF | TGTGCCAGCAGCCAAGAGACATGGCAGGGAACATACCACGAGCAGTACTTC